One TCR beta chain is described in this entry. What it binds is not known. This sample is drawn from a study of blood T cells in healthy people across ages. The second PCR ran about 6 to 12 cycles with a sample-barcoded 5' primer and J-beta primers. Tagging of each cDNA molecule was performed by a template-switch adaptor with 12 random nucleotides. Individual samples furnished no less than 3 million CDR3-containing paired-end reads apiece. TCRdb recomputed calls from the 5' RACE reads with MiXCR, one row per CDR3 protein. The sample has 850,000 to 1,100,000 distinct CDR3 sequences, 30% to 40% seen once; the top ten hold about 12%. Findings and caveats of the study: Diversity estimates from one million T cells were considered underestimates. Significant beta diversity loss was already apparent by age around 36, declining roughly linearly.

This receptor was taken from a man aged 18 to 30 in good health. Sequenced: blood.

CDR3 nucleotide sequence: TGTGCCAGCAGTAAGGGTACTGAAGCTTTCTTT. Residues: CASSKGTEAFF. J is TRBJ1-1 and V is TRBV12-3 or TRBV12-4; D is ambiguous. Trimming cost V 5 bases and J 5 bases, with 6 bases left between them. The CDR3 length is 11 residues.